The T cell receptor beta chain described here comes from a study of cytomegalovirus exposure and HLA in healthy donors. Study observations and caveats: Overall, some 160 TCR beta chains were annotated as cytomegalovirus-associated. Specificity for CMV antigens was confirmed in vitro for a few of the CMV-associated chains.

Use of 60 Vbeta and 13 Jbeta primers characterized the PCR. TCRdb's table, derived via immunoSEQ multiplex PCR, lists solely in-frame clones and lacks some. This table has roughly 100,000 clones, just over 70% appearing once. Unmatched junction bases numbered 9, after V lost 4 bases and J lost 4 bases. This CDR3 spans 15 amino acids. Per germline, CDR1 LGHNA and CDR2 YNFKEQ. A word on this clone: Its antigen is still unknown.

Sequencing was carried out using PBMCs. This sequence originates from a boy aged 5 to 17 in good health and CMV-seronegative. The rearrangement uses TRBV4-2 and TRBJ2-7, with TRBD2 matching 8 bases. CDR3 region: CASSPGRALGYEQYF. The CDR3 DNA reads as TGTGCCAGCAGCCCCGGGAGGGCTTTGGGATACGAGCAGTACTTC.